The 8 T cell receptor beta chains in this list originate from one sample, sequenced in a study of blood T cell repertoires in COVID-19. The protocol was immunoSEQ multiplex PCR, while the TCRdb copy is restricted to in-frame clones and leaves out a portion. The sample lists approximately 150,000 clones; about 89% were seen once. Material: peripheral blood. These receptor sequences come from a man in his fifties or sixties with active or convalescent COVID-19.

CDR3 loop: CASSEFTGGRETQYF. The CDR3 DNA sequence: TGCGCCAGCAGTGAGTTCACAGGGGGCCGGGAGACCCAGTACTTC. The rearrangement uses TRBV10-2 and TRBJ2-5; 9 bases are a match to TRBD1. CDR3 length: 15 residues. V lost 1 base and J lost 5; bases outside the gene matches: 5. The germline CDR1 and CDR2 sequences are WSHSY and SAAADI.

The chain recombines TRBV21-1 with TRBJ1-2. TRBV21-1 is a listed pseudogene. This CDR3 has 18 amino acids. CDR3 in amino acids: CASSREKGGDLSGYGYTF. The CDR3 nucleotides read TGTGCCAGCAGCCGTGAAAAGGGAGGGGACCTATCGGGCTATGGCTACACCTTC.

The chain combines TRBV27 with TRBJ2-7; D is perhaps TRBD2 (5 bases). The CDR3 consists of 13 residues. Germline V gene data show CDR1 as MNHEY and CDR2 as SMNVEV (reference sequence). The V and J ends lost 8 bases and 6 bases respectively, with 17 bases between them. The CDR3 region is CASGMRGRGEQYF. The CDR3 DNA sequence: TGTGCCAGCGGAATGAGAGGTCGGGGCGAGCAGTACTTC.

The chain links TRBV28 to TRBJ2-7; TRBD1 agrees at 8 bases. Germline loops: CDR1 MDHEN, CDR2 SYDVKM. V gave up 6 bases and J gave up 2 bases; unmatched junction bases: 6. The CDR3 extends over 14 amino acids. The CDR3 coding sequence is TGTGCCAGCAGGGTGGGACAGGACCCCTACGAGCAGTACTTC. This encodes CASRVGQDPYEQYF.

V usage is TRBV6-2 or TRBV6-3 and J usage is TRBJ1-1, with D uncertain. Per the germline V gene, CDR1 is MNHEY and CDR2 is SVGEGT. CDR3 length equals 16 residues. The V and J ends lost 7 bases and 4 bases respectively, with 22 bases between them. The chain's CDR3 is CASTPPAAARGTEAFF. The CDR3 DNA reads as TGTGCCAGCACCCCCCCGGCGGCGGCCCGGGGCACTGAAGCTTTCTTT.

V gene TRBV5-1 combines with J gene TRBJ2-1; 9 bases map to TRBD2. Germline V gene lookup returns CDR1 SGHRS and CDR2 YFSETQ. V trimming: 8 bases; J trimming: 4 bases; junction bases outside the gene matches: 10. The CDR3 extends over 15 amino acids. The CDR3 here is CASTQIAGEYNEQFF. CDR3 nucleotides: TGCGCCAGTACACAGATAGCGGGAGAATACAATGAGCAGTTCTTC.

The chain has TRBV27 and TRBJ2-4, with 8 bases identical to TRBD2. Germline-derived CDR1 and CDR2 are MNHEY and SMNVEV (reference sequence). This CDR3 is 17 amino acids long. V was clipped by 6 bases and J by 1 base; unmatched bases: 11. Here the CDR3 DNA reads TGTGCCAGCAGACGAACAGGCGGGGGGATGGCCAAAAACATTCAGTACTTC. Amino acid sequence: CASRRTGGGMAKNIQYF.

The chain employs TRBV2 and TRBJ2-7; possibly TRBD1 for D (5 bases). V was cut by 3 bases and J by 5 bases, with 14 bases left in between. This CDR3 is 14 amino acids long. Germline CDR1 is SNHLY and CDR2 is FYNNEI. The chain's CDR3 is CASSDRGRAHEQYF. CDR3 DNA sequence: TGTGCCAGCAGTGACCGCGGCAGGGCCCACGAGCAGTACTTC.